These T cell receptor beta chains were read from a single sample in a study of T cells in Graves' hyperthyroidism and ophthalmopathy. In TCRdb, the multiplex PCR reads were re-called with MiXCR into one record per CDR3 protein. The top ten hold over 15% of the sample, which has more than 550,000 distinct CDR3 sequences, about 17% seen once. The sequencing sample was made of blood. The receptors stem from a woman aged 50 to 60 with Graves' hyperthyroidism that later progressed to Graves' ophthalmopathy. The CDR3 runs from the conserved cysteine through the conserved F or W. The D gene is left open where the match is weak. Size tells how often a clone was seen (once, few, many) or the class of an expanded clone, and some rows leave it out.

abundance,d_gene,j_gene,v_gene,CDR3aa,CDR3nt
-,TRBD2,TRBJ2-3,TRBV9,CASSAGLAGDTQYF,TGTGCCAGCAGCGCAGGACTAGCGGGGGATACGCAGTATTTT
-,TRBD2,TRBJ2-1,TRBV29-1,CSVWGGSYNEQFF,TGCAGCGTTTGGGGGGGCTCCTACAATGAGCAGTTCTTC
few,-,TRBJ1-1,TRBV7-3,CASSLTMGEYTEAFF,TGTGCCAGCAGCTTAACGATGGGGGAATACACTGAAGCTTTCTTT
-,-,TRBJ2-1,TRBV6-5,CASSYLGDEQFF,TGTGCCAGCAGTTATTTGGGGGATGAGCAGTTCTTC
few,TRBD1,TRBJ1-2,TRBV19,CASSSPDRKNRGYTF,TGTGCCAGTAGTTCCCCGGACAGGAAGAATCGGGGCTACACCTTC
-,-,TRBJ2-1,TRBV20-1,CSATGAGFF,TGCAGTGCTACAGGGGCGGGGTTCTTC
few,-,TRBJ1-2,TRBV7-2,CASSSPGLAYGYTF,TGTGCCAGCAGCTCGCCGGGACTGGCCTATGGCTACACCTTC
-,-,TRBJ2-2,TRBV29-1,CSVEEDLNTGELFF,TGCAGCGTTGAAGAGGACTTGAACACCGGGGAGCTGTTTTTT
few,TRBD1,TRBJ2-7,TRBV20-1,CSATRDSYEQYF,TGCAGTGCCACCCGGGACAGCTACGAGCAGTACTTC
few,-,TRBJ2-7,TRBV5-6,CASSLAAGVEQYF,TGTGCCAGCAGCTTGGCGGCAGGGGTCGAGCAGTACTTC
-,-,TRBJ2-2,TRBV7-8,CASSFRASVNTGELFF,TGTGCCAGCAGCTTCCGAGCATCCGTAAACACCGGGGAGCTGTTTTTT
-,-,TRBJ2-5,TRBV18,CASSPTVGQETQYF,TGTGCCAGCTCACCTACGGTCGGCCAAGAGACCCAGTACTTC
many,-,TRBJ1-1,TRBV6-5,CASSYSTPHAEAFF,TGTGCCAGCAGTTACTCGACACCCCACGCTGAAGCTTTCTTT
few,TRBD1,TRBJ2-7,TRBV19,CASSELGQGLYEQYF,TGTGCCAGTAGTGAACTCGGACAGGGGCTTTACGAGCAGTACTTC
many,TRBD1,TRBJ1-1,TRBV7-2,CASSITGVGTEAFF,TGTGCCAGCAGCATTACAGGGGTGGGGACTGAAGCTTTCTTT
few,-,TRBJ1-3,TRBV6-1,CASSYGERPGNTIYF,TGTGCCAGCAGTTACGGGGAGCGACCTGGAAACACCATATATTTT
many,-,TRBJ1-1,TRBV7-9,CASGSGVTEAFF,TGTGCCAGCGGGTCAGGGGTGACTGAAGCTTTCTTT
-,-,TRBJ2-3,TRBV4-2,CASSQANPGLGSEMQYF,TGTGCCAGCAGCCAAGCGAACCCGGGGCTGGGCTCGGAGATGCAGTATTTT
-,-,TRBJ2-3,TRBV29-1,CSAGTGNIRNTQYF,TGCAGCGCGGGAACAGGGAATATTAGGAATACGCAGTATTTT
many,TRBD1,TRBJ1-4,TRBV18,CASSLGQDNEKLFF,TGTGCCAGCTCATTGGGACAGGATAATGAAAAACTGTTTTTT
-,-,TRBJ2-7,TRBV4-2,CASSQDDGRGSREQYF,TGTGCCAGCAGCCAAGATGACGGACGCGGCTCGAGGGAGCAGTACTTC
-,-,TRBJ1-1,TRBV6-2/TRBV6-3,CASSRRGGADTEAFF,TGTGCCAGCAGTCGGAGGGGAGGCGCGGACACTGAAGCTTTCTTT
many,-,TRBJ1-6,TRBV7-9,CASSSGDRDDSPLHF,TGTGCCAGCAGCAGCGGGGACCGGGATGACTCACCCCTCCACTTT
few,TRBD1,TRBJ2-3,TRBV18,CASSTRDRDTDTQYF,TGTGCCAGCTCAACACGGGACAGGGACACAGATACGCAGTATTTT
-,-,TRBJ1-5,TRBV19,CASSTLSDSNQPQHF,TGTGCCAGTAGTACCCTATCAGATAGCAATCAGCCCCAGCATTTT
-,TRBD1,TRBJ2-7,TRBV12-3/TRBV12-4,CASSQTRDRGPYEQYF,TGTGCCAGCAGTCAAACCCGGGACAGGGGGCCCTACGAGCAGTACTTC
-,-,TRBJ2-7,TRBV20-1,CSARDLGLAGGYEQYF,TGCAGTGCTAGAGATTTGGGCCTAGCTGGGGGCTACGAGCAGTACTTC
few,TRBD1,TRBJ1-4,TRBV5-5,CASSQLGQGLEKLFF,TGTGCCAGCAGCCAACTGGGACAGGGACTTGAAAAACTGTTTTTT
few,-,TRBJ2-5,TRBV20-1,CSAGGEGPETQYF,TGCAGTGCTGGGGGTGAGGGTCCAGAGACCCAGTACTTC
many,-,TRBJ1-4,TRBV12-3/TRBV12-4,CASSNRDVSEKLFF,TGTGCCAGCAGTAACCGGGACGTAAGCGAAAAACTGTTTTTT
many,-,TRBJ2-5,TRBV12-5,CASGLVLGGYQETQYF,TGTGCTAGTGGTTTGGTACTTGGTGGCTACCAAGAGACCCAGTACTTC
-,TRBD1,TRBJ2-5,TRBV2,CASSEGRAGGMRQETQYF,TGTGCCAGCAGTGAAGGTCGGGCAGGGGGCATGAGGCAAGAGACCCAGTACTTC
many,TRBD1,TRBJ2-7,TRBV18,CASSPGQGRFEQYF,TGTGCCAGCTCACCTGGACAGGGACGTTTCGAGCAGTACTTC
-,-,TRBJ2-1,TRBV7-9,CASSLIGVQGEQFF,TGTGCCAGCAGCTTAATTGGGGTACAAGGAGAGCAGTTCTTC
-,-,TRBJ1-5,TRBV5-6,CASSLAGGQGNQPQHF,TGTGCCAGCAGCTTGGCCGGGGGGCAGGGCAATCAGCCCCAGCATTTT
few,-,TRBJ1-3,TRBV4-2,CASSQGIRASRMINTIYF,TGTGCCAGCAGCCAAGGGATACGAGCGAGCAGAATGATAAACACCATATATTTT
many,-,TRBJ1-2,TRBV12-3/TRBV12-4,CASRSLVTNYGYTF,TGTGCCAGCAGATCCCTTGTGACCAACTATGGCTACACCTTC
many,-,TRBJ2-3,TRBV2,CASSEGRGAHTDTQYF,TGTGCCAGCAGTGAAGGTCGGGGGGCCCACACAGATACGCAGTATTTT
few,-,TRBJ2-6,TRBV18,CASSPLTPDGANVLTF,TGTGCCAGCTCACCGCTCACCCCTGACGGGGCCAACGTCCTGACTTTC